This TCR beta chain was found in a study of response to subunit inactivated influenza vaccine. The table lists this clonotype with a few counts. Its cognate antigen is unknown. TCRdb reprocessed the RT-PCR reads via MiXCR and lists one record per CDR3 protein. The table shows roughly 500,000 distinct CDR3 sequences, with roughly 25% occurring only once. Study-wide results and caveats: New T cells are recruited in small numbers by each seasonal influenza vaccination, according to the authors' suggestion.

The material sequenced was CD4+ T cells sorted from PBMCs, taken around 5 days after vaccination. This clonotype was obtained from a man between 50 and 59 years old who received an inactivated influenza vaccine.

The CDR3 DNA follows: TGTGCCAGCAGCTTGGGGTTGGGGGCGGCCACAGATACGCAGTATTTT. This sequence encodes CASSLGLGAATDTQYF. The chain is built from TRBV5-8 and TRBJ2-3; TRBD1 is a possible D gene (6 bases). Trimming removed 0 bases from V and 2 bases from J, with 13 bases in between. Germline-derived CDR1 and CDR2 are SGHTS and YDEGEE. This CDR3 comprises 16 residues.